The clone carrying this T cell receptor beta chain was seen more than once but under ten times. Its antigen remains unidentified. The CDR3 runs 16 residues. V gave up 4 bases and J gave up 5 bases; unmatched junction bases: 12. From germline, CDR1 is LGHNA and CDR2 YNFKEQ. Assay: immunoSEQ multiplex PCR; the TCRdb copy retains only in-frame clones and omits some. Among some 60,000 clones listed, about 90% were seen once. This record belongs to a study of OX40 agonist ivuxolimab in advanced cancers. The overall study: Patients received ivuxolimab, an agonistic anti-OX40 (CD134) antibody.

Findings and caveats of the study: With doses of 0.1 to 3.0 mg/kg, CD4+ and CD8+ blood T cells had undergone clonal expansion by week 6.

The sample here was CD4+ or CD8+ T cells sorted from blood, taken in a trial of the OX40 agonist ivuxolimab. This receptor was taken from an adult with an advanced solid tumor such as melanoma, head and neck, liver or kidney cancer. The chain carries TRBV4-2 and TRBJ1-2; 8 bases agree with TRBD1. CDR3 sequence: CASSPTVRGQGYGYTF. The CDR3 region has the DNA TGTGCCAGCAGCCCAACGGTCAGGGGGCAAGGGTATGGCTACACCTTC.